The clone carrying this T cell receptor beta chain was observed a few times. This sample was taken from a study of shared clonotypes between healthy human individuals. The CDR3 is 14 residues long. Trimming at V came to 6 bases and at J to 1 base, leaving 6 bases not matched to a gene. The V gene's germline CDR1 is LNHDA and CDR2 SQIVND (reference sequence). Clones were read by immunoSEQ multiplex PCR, and TCRdb kept only the in-frame ones, dropping some. The table lists over 850,000 clones, around 78% of them singletons. Division of CD4+ cells produced a CD45RA+ naive subset and a CD45RA-negative memory subset.

This clonotype originated in a man younger than 30 in good health. Some clones in this sample may be carry-over from other donors' samples. This chain links TRBV19 with TRBJ2-7; 7 bases fit TRBD1. The sequencing input was memory CD4+ T cells from PBMCs. Noted subset: CD45RA-negative fraction. The CDR3 DNA reads TGTGCCAGTAGAAGGACAGGCCCATCCTACGAGCAGTACTTC. Protein sequence: CASRRTGPSYEQYF. Variable domain in full (rest from reference TRBV19 and TRBJ2-7): DGGITQSPKYLFRKEGQNVTLSCEQNLNHDAMYWYRQDPGQGLRLIYYSQIVNDFQKGDIAEGYSVSREKKESFPLTVTSAQKNPTAFYLCASRRTGPSYEQYFGPGTRLTVT.